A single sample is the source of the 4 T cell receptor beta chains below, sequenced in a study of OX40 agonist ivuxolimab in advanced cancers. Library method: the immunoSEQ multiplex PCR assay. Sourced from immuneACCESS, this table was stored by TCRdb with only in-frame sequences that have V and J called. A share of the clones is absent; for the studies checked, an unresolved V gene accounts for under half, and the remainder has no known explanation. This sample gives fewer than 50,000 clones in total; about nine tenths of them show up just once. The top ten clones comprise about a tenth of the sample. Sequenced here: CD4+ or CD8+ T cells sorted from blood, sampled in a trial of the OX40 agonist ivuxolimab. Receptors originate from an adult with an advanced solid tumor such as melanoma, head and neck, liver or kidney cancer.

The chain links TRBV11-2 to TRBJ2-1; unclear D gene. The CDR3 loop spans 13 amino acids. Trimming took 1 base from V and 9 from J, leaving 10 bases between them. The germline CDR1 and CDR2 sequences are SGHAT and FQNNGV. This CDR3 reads CASSLARGREQFF. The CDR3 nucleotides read TGTGCCAGCAGCTTAGCTCGTGGCCGTGAGCAGTTCTTC. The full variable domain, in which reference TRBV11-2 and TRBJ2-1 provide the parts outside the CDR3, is EAGVAQSPRYKIIEKRQSVAFWCNPISGHATLYWYQQILGQGPKLLIQFQNNGVVDDSQLPKDRFSAERLKGVDSTLKIQPAKLEDSAVYLCASSLARGREQFFGPGTRLTVL.

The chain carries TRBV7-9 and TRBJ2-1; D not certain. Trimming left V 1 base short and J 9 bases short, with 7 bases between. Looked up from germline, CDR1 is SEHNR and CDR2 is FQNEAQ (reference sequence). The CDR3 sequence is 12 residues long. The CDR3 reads CASSLGVSEQFF. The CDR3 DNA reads TGTGCCAGCAGCTTAGGCGTTTCTGAGCAGTTCTTC.

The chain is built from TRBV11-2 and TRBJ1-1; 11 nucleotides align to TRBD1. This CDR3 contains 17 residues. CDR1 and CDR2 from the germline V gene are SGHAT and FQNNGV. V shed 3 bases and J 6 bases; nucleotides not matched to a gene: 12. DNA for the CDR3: TGTGCCAGCAGCTTGGCGGACAGGGGGCCCTTGGGCCCTGAAGCTTTCTTT. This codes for CASSLADRGPLGPEAFF. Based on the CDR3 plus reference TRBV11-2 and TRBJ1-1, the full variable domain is EAGVAQSPRYKIIEKRQSVAFWCNPISGHATLYWYQQILGQGPKLLIQFQNNGVVDDSQLPKDRFSAERLKGVDSTLKIQPAKLEDSAVYLCASSLADRGPLGPEAFFGQGTRLTVV.

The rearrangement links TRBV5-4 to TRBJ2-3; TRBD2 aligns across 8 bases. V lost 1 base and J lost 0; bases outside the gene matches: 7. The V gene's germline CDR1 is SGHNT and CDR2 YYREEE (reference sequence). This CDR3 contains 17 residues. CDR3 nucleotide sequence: TGTGCCAGCAGCTTGACTAGCGGCTTATCTAGCACAGATACGCAGTATTTT. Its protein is CASSLTSGLSSTDTQYF.